This T cell receptor (beta chain) stems from a study of CXCR3-negative and CXCR3-positive naive CD8 T cells (dated by TCRdb to the late 2010s). For context, the study as a whole: In total, about 150 million TRB reads were obtained, which works out to roughly 1.5 +/- 0.3 million reads per library. Diversity and physicochemical repertoire analyses covered about a dozen donors pooled from two independent experiments. Naive subsets from roughly 5 donors and memory cells from 3 donors were included in the TRBV-TRBJ cluster analysis.

Beyond this particular receptor, the publication reports: Compared with CXCR3-negative naive cells, CXCR3-positive naive cells had TRB CDR3s with higher hydrophobicity (lower Kidera factor 4), lower energy, and higher strength and volume indices. Freshly isolated PBMCs were used for most assays because CXCR3 expression partially decreased after cryopreservation. Repertoire diversity was comparably high in both naive subsets but much lower in memory CD8+ T cells. Because surface CD5, which has been linked to self-reactivity in mice, was comparable between naive subsets, TCR interaction strength was also inferred from TRB CDR3 physicochemical properties. TRBV-TRBJ usage was similar between naive CXCR3-negative and CXCR3-positive cells from the same donor, while memory cells showed distinct patterns.

For each CD8+ T cell subset, flow sorting was done in triplicate, and around 300,000 cells per subset went directly into RLT lysis buffer. To keep memory contaminants out, a stringent definition of naive CD8+ T cells was applied: CD45RO-CCR7+CD27+CD95-. Standard density gradient centrifugation was used to isolate peripheral blood mononuclear cells from buffy coats. A FACSAria III was used to flow-sort naive CXCR3-negative and CXCR3-positive CD8+ T cells. Total RNA was extracted from sorted cells using an RNeasy Mini Kit. The CDR3 goes from the cysteine to the phenylalanine over 14 residues. The DNA is not on file. Taken from the germline V gene, the CDR1 and CDR2 loops are MGHDK and SYGVNS. Of note for this clonotype: Its recognized antigen is unknown.

This sample was sequenced with a NextSeq 550. The Human TCR Profiling Kit (MiLaboratory) was used to prepare UMI-labeled 5' RACE TRB cDNA libraries. cDNA synthesis used the entire amount of extracted RNA, and PCR amplification then used the entire amount of cDNA produced. The libraries were made side by side, with each library going through the same number of PCR cycles. The authors processed their data as follows. With a minimum of two reads required per UMI, MIGEC and MiXCR pulled out about 53,000 +/- 10,000 unique UMI-labeled TRB cDNA molecules from each library. An average of approximately 40,000 +/- 10,000 functional in-frame TRB CDR3 nucleotide clonotypes without stop codons was found per library. After downsampling to 5000 UMI-labeled TRB molecules per sample, diversity metrics such as normalized Shannon-Wiener and Chao1 were calculated in VDJtools. VDJtools was used to calculate clonotype-size-weighted physicochemical properties of the central five CDR3 residues, namely interaction energy, strength, volume and Kidera factor 4. TCRdb reprocessed the reads, reporting each CDR3 protein sequence once and no DNA. It is TCRdb's table, rather than the study itself, that gives the V and J calls and clone size. This sample's listing comprises around 65,000 distinct CDR3 sequences. The ten largest clones take up 0.71% of the sample.

The TCR originated in a human donor in good health. Some clones in this sample may be carry-over from other donors' samples. Here the chain combines TRBV25-1 and TRBJ2-3; TCRdb selects TRBD2, and the lack of DNA leaves this call unchecked. The sequencing sample was made of naive CXCR3+ CD8+ T cells from blood. What the cell subset or site label conveys for this sample: CD45RO-CCR7+CD27+CD95- naive CD8+ T cells expressing CXCR3 (TNR3+). The CDR3 reads as follows: CASSERGDTDTQYF.